What follows are 10 T cell receptor beta chains derived from one specimen sequenced in a study of T-cell reconstitution after alpha-beta-depleted transplantation in children. It was with unique molecular identifiers that the TCRbeta library was prepared. TCRdb used MiXCR to reprocess the PCR reads, holding one entry per CDR3 protein. The data contain roughly 200,000 distinct CDR3 sequences, about a tenth of them singletons. The sample consisted of PBMCs, taken before TCRalphabeta/CD19-depleted stem cell transplant. These receptors originate from a child under three years old with acute myeloid leukemia, due to receive a stem cell transplant.

This clonotype occurred many times. This rearrangement joins TRBV20-1 to TRBJ1-5; D gene ambiguous. Germline CDR1 is DFQATT and CDR2 is SNEGSKA (reference sequence). This CDR3 comprises 14 residues. The V gene lost 6 bases and the J gene lost 0 bases, with 12 bases spanning the gap. The CDR3 DNA sequence: TGCAGTGCCGCACTGGATTATAGCAATCAGCCCCAGCATTTT. Its protein product is CSAALDYSNQPQHF.

This clonotype was seen ten or more times. The gene calls are TRBV10-3 and TRBJ2-1; no reliable D call. CDR3 length equals 14 residues. V shed 7 bases and J shed 6 bases, with 16 bases lying between them. Germline V CDR1 and CDR2: ENHRY, SYGVKD. The CDR3 DNA reads as TGTGCCATCAAGGAACCCCAATCGGCCAATGAGCAGTTCTTC. Amino acids: CAIKEPQSANEQFF.

This clonotype was counted many times. This chain connects TRBV29-1 to TRBJ1-2, with a possible D match to TRBD1 (6 bases). Germline values: CDR1 SQVTM, CDR2 ANQGSEA. CDR3 length: 14 amino acids. Trimming removed 3 bases from V and 6 bases from J, with 17 bases in between. Here the CDR3 reads CSVDQRGGGHGYTF. Here the CDR3 DNA reads TGCAGCGTTGACCAACGCGGAGGGGGACATGGCTACACCTTC.

The chain carries TRBV12-3 or TRBV12-4 and TRBJ1-5; 12 nucleotides line up with TRBD1. CDR3 length: 17 amino acids. V was clipped by 5 bases and J by 4 bases; unmatched bases: 9. CDR3 DNA: TGTGCCAGCAGTAAGCCGGGACAGGGGGCGAGGAATCAGCCCCAGCATTTT. It yields the protein CASSKPGQGARNQPQHF.

This clonotype occurred many times. The gene calls are TRBV9 and TRBJ2-5; 15 bases match TRBD2. The CDR3 has 21 residues. CDR1 and CDR2 (germline): SGDLS, YYNGEE. J gave up 4 bases and V 3 bases, and 19 bases lay outside the gene matches. The CDR3 spells CASSDRTGNRTSGRAVETQYF. The DNA of the CDR3 is TGTGCCAGCAGCGACCGGACAGGGAATAGGACTAGCGGGAGGGCCGTAGAGACCCAGTACTTC.

This clonotype was seen repeatedly, ten times or more. The chain uses TRBV10-3 and TRBJ1-4, with TRBD1 matching over 9 bases. The V and J ends lost 3 bases and 7 bases, in that order; junction bases with no gene match: 6. This CDR3 has 15 amino acids. Germline-derived CDR1 and CDR2 are ENHRY and SYGVKD. This chain's CDR3 is CAISERWTGVEKLFF. CDR3 bases: TGTGCCATCAGTGAAAGGTGGACAGGGGTTGAAAAACTGTTTTTT.

This clonotype occurred many times. This sequence joins TRBV7-6 and TRBJ1-3, with D tentatively TRBD1 (5 bases). The germline V and J ends were trimmed by 4 bases and 5 bases, with 12 bases remaining between them. Germline V gene lookup returns CDR1 SGHVS and CDR2 FNYEAQ. The CDR3 is made up of 14 amino acids. The CDR3 DNA reads TGTGCCAGCAGCTCGGGACGGGATCGAAACACCATATATTTT. It codes for CASSSGRDRNTIYF.

This clonotype was picked up many times. The chain joins TRBV18 to TRBJ2-5; D not certain. This CDR3 comprises 15 residues. Deletions cut 1 base from V and 1 base from J, with 10 bases between. Germline V lookup: CDR1 KGHSH, CDR2 LQKENI. This CDR3 reads CASSPQQSLQETQYF. Written as DNA, the CDR3 is TGTGCCAGCTCACCACAACAGTCGCTCCAAGAGACCCAGTACTTC.

This clonotype was picked up many times. V is TRBV28 and J is TRBJ1-1; D is undetermined. The V and J ends lost 6 bases and 4 bases respectively, with 15 bases between them. From germline, CDR1 is MDHEN and CDR2 SYDVKM. This CDR3 has 14 residues. CDR3: CASSNAGSGTEAFF. CDR3 coding DNA: TGTGCCAGCAGCAACGCAGGCTCTGGCACTGAAGCTTTCTTT.

This clonotype was seen repeatedly, ten times or more. This chain uses TRBV5-1 with TRBJ2-3; D remains unclear. The germline CDR1 and CDR2 sequences are SGHRS and YFSETQ. The CDR3 extends over 16 amino acids. The V end was cut by 1 base, the J end by 0 bases, with 12 bases between. The CDR3 protein is CASSLWGSSSTDTQYF. In nucleotides, the CDR3 is TGCGCCAGCAGCTTGTGGGGATCGTCTAGCACAGATACGCAGTATTTT.